The 18 T cell receptor beta chains given below trace back to one sample, sequenced in a study of response to subunit inactivated influenza vaccine (dated 2018 in TCRdb). The library came from RT-PCR. These reads were obtained on an Illumina HiSeq 2500. TCRdb reprocessing: public reads trimmed at Q25 with fastp, clones called with MiXCR, in-frame beta chains kept. Records with the same CDR3 protein are collapsed into one entry carrying the most frequent genes and DNA. The table for this sample lists 150,000 to 200,000 distinct CDR3 sequences; approximately 12% of them were counted only once. 25% to 30% of the sample comes from the top ten. These same data were also listed under a study on T cells expressing NK-cell markers. That second report states: TCR beta cDNA libraries were prepared using 5'RACE template switching, which introduced a universal primer site and unique molecular identifiers.

The starting material was CD8+ T cells sorted from PBMCs, obtained 11 to 12 days after vaccination. The receptor set was obtained from a man aged 50-60 years who received an inactivated influenza vaccine. Donor details come from another sample of the same person, matched by shared clones.

A note on this clonotype: A much more abundant neighbour one base away suggests this may be a read error. The CDR3 DNA sequence: TGTGCCTGCAGCTTAGCGAGGTCAATCGAGCAGTACTTC. It codes for CACSLARSIEQYF. This chain links TRBV7-9 with TRBJ2-7, with a weak D call TRBD2 (5 bases). The germline gives CDR1 SEHNR, CDR2 FQNEAQ (reference sequence). This CDR3 is built from 13 residues.

This clonotype was detected only a few times. V is TRBV7-6 and J is TRBJ2-7; 13 bases agree with TRBD2. The CDR3 covers 15 residues. The J segment lost 3 bases and the V segment lost 5 bases, leaving 4 bases of the junction unmatched. The germline V gene has CDR1 SGHVS and CDR2 FNYEAQ. CDR3 sequence: CASSPLAGGLYEQYF. The DNA of the CDR3 is TGTGCCAGCAGCCCACTAGCGGGGGGGCTCTACGAGCAGTACTTC.

This clonotype was detected a few times. This chain uses TRBV28 with TRBJ2-1; the D gene is possibly TRBD2 (5 bases). Germline CDR1 MDHEN, CDR2 SYDVKM. The CDR3 is made up of 17 amino acids. Trimming pared 4 bases from V and 0 bases from J, leaving 16 bases between. CDR3 nucleotide sequence: TGTGCCAGCAGTTCGACGCTAATTGGGAGCTCCTACAATGAGCAGTTCTTC. It codes for CASSSTLIGSSYNEQFF.

The chain joins TRBV28 to TRBJ2-7; possibly TRBD1 for D (6 bases). The length of the CDR3 is 12 residues. Germline CDR1 and CDR2: MDHEN and SYDVKM. Trimming took 6 bases from V and 3 from J, leaving 9 bases between them. The CDR3 here is CASRGDNYEQYF. The CDR3 region has the DNA TGTGCCAGCAGGGGGGACAACTACGAGCAGTACTTC.

This chain joins TRBV9 and TRBJ1-1; D remains ambiguous. The CDR3 sequence is 15 residues long. The V end lost 3 bases, the J end lost 1 base, and 13 bases lay between the germline ends. Germline CDR1 and CDR2: SGDLS and YYNGEE. The CDR3 loop is CASSAEGKANTEAFF. The CDR3 region has the DNA TGTGCCAGCAGCGCGGAGGGAAAAGCGAACACTGAAGCTTTCTTT. Full variable domain (remainder filled in from reference TRBV9 and TRBJ1-1): DSGVTQTPKHLITATGQRVTLRCSPRSGDLSVYWYQQSLDQGLQFLIQYYNGEERAKGNILERFSAQQFPDLHSELNLSSLELGDSALYFCASSAEGKANTEAFFGQGTRLTVV.

This clonotype was seen ten or more times. The V and J genes are TRBV4-3 and TRBJ2-1; no clear D. Trimming stripped 0 bases from V and 2 bases from J, with 8 bases between. The CDR3 runs 15 residues. Germline-derived CDR1 and CDR2 are LGHNA and YSLEER. CDR3: CASSQDPHPYNEQFF. DNA of the CDR3: TGCGCCAGCAGCCAAGATCCCCACCCCTACAATGAGCAGTTCTTC.

The chain recombines TRBV4-2 with TRBJ2-1; tentatively, D is TRBD1 or TRBD2 (7 bases each). V was cut by 0 bases and J by 7 bases, with 13 bases left in between. The CDR3 has 15 residues. Germline CDR1 is LGHNA and CDR2 is YNFKEQ. CDR3: CASSQEWQGGNEQFF. As DNA, the CDR3 is TGTGCCAGCAGCCAAGAGTGGCAGGGGGGGAATGAGCAGTTCTTC.

In this sample, this clonotype turned up a few times. J is TRBJ2-1 and V is TRBV9; possibly TRBD2 for D (5 bases). The CDR3 sequence is 13 residues long. V lost 5 bases, J lost 8 bases, and 14 bases lay in between. Germline-derived CDR1 and CDR2 are SGDLS and YYNGEE. In DNA, the CDR3 is TGTGCCAGCAGTTACGAGGGATTAGATGAGCAGTTCTTC. Translated, it gives CASSYEGLDEQFF.

V gene TRBV6-2 or TRBV6-3 combines with J gene TRBJ2-3; 14 bases are a match to TRBD2. The CDR3 sequence is 17 residues long. The germline CDR1 and CDR2 sequences are MNHEY and SVGEGT. V trimming: 6 bases; J trimming: 4 bases; junction bases outside the gene matches: 9. As DNA, the CDR3 is TGTGCCAGCAGCCATGGACTAGCGGGGGGCCCGGCAGATACGCAGTATTTT. Its protein is CASSHGLAGGPADTQYF.

The chain links TRBV11-2 to TRBJ1-5; D is uncertain. V was shortened by 1 base and J by 10 bases, with 11 bases between the two germline ends. The CDR3 has 13 amino acids. Germline lookup yields CDR1 SGHAT and CDR2 FQNNGV. DNA of the CDR3: TGTGCCAGCAGCTTAGGCCATGTCAGCCCCCAGCATTTT. Residues: CASSLGHVSPQHF.

V and J are TRBV7-2 and TRBJ2-1; D remains unclear. Germline CDR1 SGHTA, CDR2 FQGNSA. This CDR3 region has 13 residues. V was trimmed by 1 base and J by 10 bases, leaving 11 bases between them. CDR3 DNA: TGTGCCAGCAGCTTAGTAGACCCCAGGGAGCAGTTCTTC. This sequence encodes CASSLVDPREQFF.

This sequence joins TRBV2 and TRBJ2-7, with D possibly being TRBD1 or TRBD2 (6 bases each). Germline-derived CDR1 and CDR2 are SNHLY and FYNNEI. Trimming pared 9 bases from V and 0 bases from J, leaving 15 bases between. CDR3 length equals 14 residues. CDR3 sequence reads: CASTRGPSSYEQYF. In nucleotides, the CDR3 is TGTGCCAGTACTCGGGGGCCGAGCTCCTACGAGCAGTACTTC.

The chain couples TRBV3-1 to TRBJ2-1; unclear D gene. CDR3 length equals 15 residues. Germline values: CDR1 LGHDT, CDR2 YNNKEL (reference sequence). Trimming took 3 bases from V and 15 from J, leaving 24 bases between them. CDR3: CASSQIAPNFRGTFF. The CDR3 DNA reads TGTGCCAGCAGCCAGATCGCCCCCAACTTCCGTGGTACGTTCTTC.

The rearrangement joins TRBV12-3 or TRBV12-4 to TRBJ1-1; TRBD1 matches at 7 bases. This CDR3 spans 13 amino acids. The trim removed 3 bases at V and 6 bases at J, leaving 4 bases unmatched. CDR3 region: CASSLGRGSEAFF. DNA for the CDR3: TGTGCCAGCAGTTTGGGCAGGGGGTCTGAAGCTTTCTTT.

The V gene is TRBV9, the J gene TRBJ2-2; D ambiguous. Trimming removed 1 base from V and 2 bases from J, with 6 bases in between. Germline V CDR1 and CDR2: SGDLS, YYNGEE. There are 14 residues in the CDR3. CDR3 loop: CASSVSGNTGELFF. The CDR3 nucleotides read TGTGCCAGCAGCGTATCCGGAAACACCGGGGAGCTGTTTTTT. Using reference TRBV9 and TRBJ2-2 for the parts outside the CDR3, the full variable domain is DSGVTQTPKHLITATGQRVTLRCSPRSGDLSVYWYQQSLDQGLQFLIQYYNGEERAKGNILERFSAQQFPDLHSELNLSSLELGDSALYFCASSVSGNTGELFFGEGSRLTVL.

The DNA of the CDR3 is TGTGCCAGCAGTCCCTGGACGGGGAACACTGAAGCTTTCTTT. It specifies CASSPWTGNTEAFF. The rearrangement uses TRBV28 and TRBJ1-1; no clear D. The CDR3 spans 14 residues. CDR1 is MDHEN and CDR2 is SYDVKM in the germline V gene. The V end lost 5 bases, the J end lost 1 base, and 11 bases lay between the germline ends.

This clonotype occurred many times. This sequence joins TRBV7-9 and TRBJ1-6; TRBD1 matches 11 bases. The trim removed 5 bases at V and 10 bases at J, leaving 13 bases unmatched. Germline lookup yields CDR1 SEHNR and CDR2 FQNEAQ (reference sequence). The CDR3 is 17 residues long. This CDR3 is CASSLPIKGQGDSPLHF. In DNA, the CDR3 is TGTGCCAGCAGCCTTCCGATAAAGGGACAGGGGGACTCACCCCTCCACTTT.

The rearrangement links TRBV6-5 to TRBJ2-3; 12 nucleotides line up with TRBD2. This CDR3 contains 15 residues. The V and J ends lost 4 bases and 4 bases, in that order; junction bases with no gene match: 3. Germline assignment: CDR1 MNHEY and CDR2 SVGAGI. CDR3 nucleotide sequence: TGTGCCAGCAGTTCTAGCGGGGGGGTATCAGATACGCAGTATTTT. Encoded protein: CASSSSGGVSDTQYF.